This is a list of T cell receptor beta chains from one sample in a study of T cells after yellow fever vaccination. TCRdb re-called the 5' RACE reads with MiXCR, one entry per CDR3 protein. The sample lists about 220,000 distinct CDR3 sequences, roughly 3% occurring once. Sequenced material: CD4+ T cells sorted from PBMCs, taken 10 days after the yellow fever booster vaccination. All receptors come from a man aged 18-30 years who received the YFV17D yellow fever vaccine. Each CDR3 is given with its conserved first and last residue.

V: TRBV12-3/TRBV12-4
CDR3: CASSLRFEQYF

V: TRBV25-1
CDR3: CASRGTTGYYGTQYF

V: TRBV6-6
CDR3: CASSYRTRGSNQPQHF

V: TRBV4-3
CDR3: CASSQERWVDGNTIYF

V: TRBV7-8
CDR3: CASSPWLGIGYTF

V: TRBV6-2/TRBV6-3
CDR3: CASSYGLNSPLHF

V: TRBV7-8
CDR3: CASSYTGLFNNEQFF

V: TRBV6-5
CDR3: CASRLARGAYEQYF

V: TRBV9
CDR3: CASSVGGLEGAPGELFF

V: TRBV6-6
CDR3: CAPAGGRGDNEKLFF

V: TRBV10-2
CDR3: CASRGLAGNEQFF

V: TRBV20-1
CDR3: CSARRGGVERGQYF

V: TRBV21-1
CDR3: CASSEPGQGAKTGELFF

V: TRBV28
CDR3: CASGMNSGANVLTF

V: TRBV7-8
CDR3: CASSLAPWDRARGYTF

V: TRBV12-3/TRBV12-4
CDR3: CASSFHYGFTF

V: TRBV7-2
CDR3: CASSPAGQGVSGNTIYF

V: TRBV5-4
CDR3: CASSLTLSTDTQYF

V: TRBV20-1
CDR3: CSAPGLAEIEQFF

V: TRBV6-1
CDR3: CAVGAWEKLFF

V: TRBV7-2
CDR3: CASSLAPQRATNEKLFF

V: TRBV30
CDR3: CAWSVGVRALSPDTQYF

V: TRBV6-5
CDR3: CASRRGDNYGYTF

V: TRBV6-5
CDR3: CASSLGTARWETQYF

V: TRBV24-1
CDR3: CATSGGVTDPDTQYF

V: TRBV10-3
CDR3: CAISDSDRHYGYTF

V: TRBV27
CDR3: CASSAGTPISATQYF

V: TRBV3-1
CDR3: CASSQGQYGYTF

V: TRBV18
CDR3: CASSPIGQDNEQFF

V: TRBV9
CDR3: CASSVEGRLGQPQHF

V: TRBV3-1
CDR3: CASSLTAGGQPQHF

V: TRBV7-9
CDR3: CASSFDFGEQYF

V: TRBV2
CDR3: CASSEELLKDTQYF

V: TRBV5-1
CDR3: CATAYRSDYGYTF

V: TRBV7-2
CDR3: CASRTGTGNTGELFF

V: TRBV5-1
CDR3: CASSLVPTLGANVLTF

V: TRBV29-1
CDR3: CSVYQGETQYF